The clone carrying this T cell receptor (beta chain) was recorded only once. Its antigen is undetermined. Germline CDR1 reads MNHEY; CDR2 reads SMNVEV (reference sequence). This CDR3 region has 17 residues. Trimming took off 0 bases at V and 3 bases at J, with 18 bases between the two ends. This entry is derived from a study of cytomegalovirus exposure and HLA in healthy donors. Study outcomes and limitations: A few of the chains that were CMV-associated were confirmed in vitro to be specific for CMV antigens. A later analysis, which compared TCR beta chains of equal frequency, found the HLA-associated ones more clonally expanded.

At sampling all donors were nominally healthy, likely with unrecorded immune exposures. With 60 Vbeta and 13 Jbeta primers, the PCR was carried out. Some clones are missing from TCRdb's copy, which holds only in-frame ones; the method was immunoSEQ multiplex PCR. The profile shows more than 110,000 clones, 75% to 90% of them singletons. This receptor was identified in a female donor in good health and CMV-seronegative. The chain carries TRBV27 and TRBJ2-7; maybe TRBD1 (6 bases). The sequenced sample was PBMCs. CDR3 amino acids: CASSLSGLGTSFYEQYF. The CDR3 DNA follows: TGTGCCAGCAGTTTATCGGGTTTAGGGACATCATTCTACGAGCAGTACTTC.